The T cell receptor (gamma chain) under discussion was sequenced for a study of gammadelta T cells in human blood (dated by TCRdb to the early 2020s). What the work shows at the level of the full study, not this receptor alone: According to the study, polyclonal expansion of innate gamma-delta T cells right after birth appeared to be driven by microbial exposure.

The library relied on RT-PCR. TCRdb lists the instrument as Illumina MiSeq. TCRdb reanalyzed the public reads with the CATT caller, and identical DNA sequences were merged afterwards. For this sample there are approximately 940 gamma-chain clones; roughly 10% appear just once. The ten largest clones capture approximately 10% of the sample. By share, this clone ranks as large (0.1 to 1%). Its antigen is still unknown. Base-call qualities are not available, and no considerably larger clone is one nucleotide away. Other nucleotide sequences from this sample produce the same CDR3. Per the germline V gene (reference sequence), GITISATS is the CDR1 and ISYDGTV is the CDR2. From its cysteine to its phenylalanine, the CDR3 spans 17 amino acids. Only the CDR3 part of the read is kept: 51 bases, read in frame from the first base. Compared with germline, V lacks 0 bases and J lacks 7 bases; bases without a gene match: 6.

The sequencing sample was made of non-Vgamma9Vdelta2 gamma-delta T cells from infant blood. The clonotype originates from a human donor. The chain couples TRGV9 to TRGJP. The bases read TGTGCCTTGTGGGAGGTGATGGACGAGTTGGGCAAAAAAATCAAGGTATTT. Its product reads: CALWEVMDELGKKIKVF.